This section outlines one TCR beta chain sequence together with its context. The junction does not match germline at one end; this may be a read error. This record comes from a study of cytomegalovirus exposure and HLA in healthy donors. With 60 Vbeta and 13 Jbeta primers, the PCR was carried out. Profiled with immunoSEQ multiplex PCR; TCRdb holds only in-frame clones, not every one. The sample shows fewer than 140,000 clones, 75% of them seen only once. Germline CDR1 is MDHEN and CDR2 is SYDVKM. The CDR3 has 12 amino acids. The chain couples TRBV28 to TRBJ2-6, with D maybe TRBD1 (6 bases). The sequence came from a male donor in good health and CMV-seropositive. The sample taken for sequencing was PBMCs. The CDR3 loop is CASSFVGQLVSF. The CDR3 DNA is TGTGCCAGCAGTTTTGTTGGACAGCTTGTGTCTTTC.